Listed here are 28 T cell receptor beta chains from one sample, sequenced in a study of CD8 T cells in Susac syndrome. Random hexamers were used to reverse transcribe the RNA input (roughly 0.5 to 1 ug). TCRdb fed the immunoSEQ multiplex PCR reads into MiXCR, producing one record per CDR3 protein. The data show over 300,000 distinct CDR3 sequences, with about 90% seen just once and approximately 0.065% held by the top ten. The sample taken for sequencing was CD4+ T cells from PBMCs. These receptors all stem from a human donor with multiple sclerosis.

V and J are TRBV20-1 and TRBJ2-2; 11 bases map to TRBD2. The CDR3 is 21 amino acids. Trimming removed 2 bases from V and 5 bases from J; junction bases left unmatched: 22. The V gene's germline CDR1 is DFQATT and CDR2 SNEGSKA (reference sequence). DNA for the CDR3: TGCAGTGCTAGACCTTTGTTCGATACTAGCGGGAGCAAGGTGTTAACCGGGGAGCTGTTTTTT. Translated: CSARPLFDTSGSKVLTGELFF.

This sequence joins TRBV20-1 and TRBJ1-2, with 8 bases fitting TRBD1. Germline CDR1 and CDR2: DFQATT and SNEGSKA (reference sequence). The ends lost 2 bases at V and 2 bases at J; junction bases unmatched: 1. The CDR3 is 13 residues long. The CDR3 bases are TGCAGTGCTAGACGGGACAGGAACTATGGCTACACCTTC. Translation gives CSARRDRNYGYTF.

The genes are TRBV24-1 and TRBJ2-7, with 10 positions matching TRBD2. The CDR3 sequence is 14 residues long. J was trimmed by 2 bases and V by 3 bases; bases with no gene match: 0. Germline values: CDR1 KGHDR, CDR2 SFDVKD. The CDR3 spells CATSDLAGAYEQYF. The CDR3 bases are TGTGCCACCAGTGATCTAGCGGGGGCCTACGAGCAGTACTTC.

The chain employs TRBV10-3 and TRBJ2-3; weak D call: TRBD2 (6 bases). From germline, CDR1 is ENHRY and CDR2 SYGVKD. The CDR3 has 14 amino acids. Trimming took off 6 bases at V and 10 bases at J, with 20 bases between the two ends. This CDR3 is CAISPLGGAEAQYF. The CDR3 DNA reads as TGTGCCATCAGCCCCCTGGGGGGAGCGGAGGCGCAGTATTTT.

V usage is TRBV5-1 and J usage is TRBJ2-7; D may be TRBD2 (6 bases). CDR3 size: 15 residues. With 0 bases removed from V and 1 base from J, the gap between germline ends came to 11 bases. The germline gives CDR1 SGHRS, CDR2 YFSETQ. The DNA of the CDR3 is TGCGCCAGCAGCTTGGCCGGGGGACTGTCCTACGAGCAGTACTTC. It encodes CASSLAGGLSYEQYF.

The chain combines TRBV25-1 with TRBJ2-7, with 9 bases matching TRBD1. CDR3 length: 14 residues. The junction had 7 bases not matched to a gene; V was cut back by 5 bases and J by 5 bases. CDR1 is MGHDK and CDR2 is SYGVNS in the germline V gene. CDR3 bases: TGTGCCAGCAGTTCAATAGGACAGGGGAACGAGCAGTACTTC. Protein sequence: CASSSIGQGNEQYF.

CDR3 sequence reads: CASSYPYTDRSEAFF. In DNA, the CDR3 is TGTGCCAGCAGTTACCCATACACTGACAGGTCGGAAGCTTTCTTT. V gene TRBV6-6 combines with J gene TRBJ1-1, with D maybe TRBD1 (6 bases). The CDR3 is made up of 15 amino acids. V shed 2 bases and J shed 8 bases, with 18 bases lying between them. In germline, CDR1 is MNHNY, CDR2 SVGAGI (reference sequence).

The V gene is TRBV29-1, the J gene TRBJ2-2; possibly TRBD2 for D (5 bases). CDR3 length: 14 residues. Per germline, CDR1 SQVTM and CDR2 ANQGSEA. V lost 5 bases to trimming and J lost 0 bases, with 10 bases between them. The CDR3: CSVHEGTNTGELFF. Written as DNA, the CDR3 is TGCAGCGTTCATGAGGGCACGAACACCGGGGAGCTGTTTTTT.

CDR3 protein: CASSVSVGYGYTF. CDR3 nucleotide sequence: TGTGCCAGCAGCGTGTCAGTGGGCTATGGCTACACCTTC. The rearrangement links TRBV9 to TRBJ1-2, with unresolved D. CDR1 is SGDLS, CDR2 YYNGEE, per germline. The CDR3 contains 13 residues. Trimming shortened V by 2 bases and J by 4 bases, and 9 bases separated the two germline ends.

The rearrangement links TRBV4-1 to TRBJ1-4; no definite D call. Germline V lookup: CDR1 MGHRA, CDR2 YSYEKL. V was trimmed by 1 base and J by 7 bases, leaving 10 bases between them. The CDR3 extends over 14 amino acids. In DNA form, the CDR3 reads TGCGCCAGCAGCCAAGGGCCTGGGGTTGAAAAACTGTTTTTT. Amino acids: CASSQGPGVEKLFF.

The rearrangement joins TRBV6-1 to TRBJ2-3, with no clear D. CDR1 and CDR2 from the germline V gene are MNHNS and SASEGT. There are 16 residues in the CDR3. The V and J ends lost 1 base and 0 bases respectively, with 11 bases between them. CDR3: CASSEGLLPSTDTQYF. The CDR3 bases are TGTGCCAGCAGTGAAGGGCTACTCCCTAGCACAGATACGCAGTATTTT.

The chain joins TRBV12-3 or TRBV12-4 to TRBJ1-5; 9 bases map to TRBD1. Germline trimming cut 5 bases from V and 3 bases from J; bases unmatched to any gene: 8. The CDR3 contains 16 residues. CDR3 coding DNA: TGTGCCAGCAGTCTCGGGACAGGGCGCTTCAATCAGCCCCAGCATTTT. Translated, it gives CASSLGTGRFNQPQHF.

The chain has TRBV9 and TRBJ1-2; 9 bases are a match to TRBD1. V dropped 4 bases and J dropped 7; count of bases not matched to a gene: 11. This CDR3 region has 15 residues. CDR1 and CDR2 from the germline V gene are SGDLS and YYNGEE. The CDR3 here is CASSTGTGSLSGYTF. For the CDR3, the DNA is TGTGCCAGCAGCACGGGGACAGGGTCTTTGAGTGGCTACACCTTC.

This clonotype was seen just once. The chain couples TRBV12-3 or TRBV12-4 to TRBJ2-7; 7 bases are shared with TRBD1. The CDR3 length is 13 residues. V lost 10 bases, J lost 0 bases, and 6 bases stayed unmatched. The CDR3 DNA is TGTGCCACCCAGGACAGGAACTCCTACGAGCAGTACTTC. This sequence encodes CATQDRNSYEQYF.

The V and J genes are TRBV7-2 and TRBJ2-7; D gene uncertain. Germline V gives CDR1 SGHTA, CDR2 FQGNSA. V was cut by 3 bases and J by 1 base, with 7 bases left in between. The CDR3 length is 13 residues. CDR3 DNA: TGTGCCAGCAGCTTTTTCGGATCCTACGAGCAGTACTTC. The encoded protein is CASSFFGSYEQYF.

The chain carries TRBV19 and TRBJ1-5; possible D gene TRBD1, 6 bases. Trimming removed 7 bases at V and 5 bases at J, with 12 bases between. The CDR3 is 13 residues long. Per germline, CDR1 LNHDA and CDR2 SQIVND (reference sequence). In DNA form, the CDR3 reads TGTGCCAGTAAAGGACAGTTTTATCAGCCCCAGCATTTT. It translates to CASKGQFYQPQHF.

The chain employs TRBV29-1 and TRBJ2-7; 7 bases match TRBD1. CDR3 length equals 18 residues. The germline CDR1 and CDR2 sequences are SQVTM and ANQGSEA. V gave up 6 bases and J gave up 6 bases; unmatched junction bases: 26. The CDR3 spells CSVPMTGKGWDRPLEQYF. For the CDR3, the DNA is TGCAGCGTACCTATGACAGGGAAGGGTTGGGACCGCCCCCTCGAGCAGTACTTC.

This clonotype was observed once. This rearrangement joins TRBV7-2 to TRBJ2-1; a weak D match, TRBD2 (7 bases). V gave up 0 bases and J gave up 6 bases, with 12 bases separating them. Looked up from germline, CDR1 is SGHTA and CDR2 is FQGNSA. The CDR3 is 15 amino acids. In DNA, the CDR3 is TGTGCCAGCAGCTTAGCGGGGGGGCGCTTCAATGAGCAGTTCTTC. Translating gives CASSLAGGRFNEQFF.

The V call is TRBV19, the J call TRBJ2-7; 9 bases match TRBD2. Germline CDR1 reads LNHDA; CDR2 reads SQIVND (reference sequence). The CDR3 loop spans 18 amino acids. The V gene end was trimmed by 11 bases and the J gene end by 3 bases; junction bases not matched to a gene: 23. The CDR3 region is CASSVRGVMASGIYEQYF. In nucleotides, the CDR3 is TGTGCCTCATCCGTAAGGGGGGTGATGGCTAGCGGGATCTACGAGCAGTACTTC.

This clonotype came up once. The CDR3 is CSATRGGRKYNEQFF. The CDR3 DNA reads TGCAGTGCTACCCGGGGGGGGAGGAAGTACAATGAGCAGTTCTTC. V is TRBV20-1 and J is TRBJ2-1, with TRBD2 identical over 8 bases. Per the germline V gene, CDR1 is DFQATT and CDR2 is SNEGSKA (reference sequence). CDR3 size: 15 residues. V dropped 4 bases and J dropped 4; count of bases not matched to a gene: 9.

This rearrangement joins TRBV12-3 or TRBV12-4 to TRBJ2-7, with a tentative D call TRBD1 (6 bases). V was cut by 3 bases and J by 2 bases, with 11 bases left in between. The CDR3 has 14 amino acids. CDR3 amino acids: CASSFYRDPYEQYF. In nucleotides, the CDR3 is TGTGCCAGCAGTTTTTACAGGGACCCCTACGAGCAGTACTTC.

The chain has TRBV19 and TRBJ1-1, with D perhaps matching TRBD1 (5 bases). The V and J ends lost 4 bases and 0 bases respectively, with 12 bases between them. The germline V gene has CDR1 LNHDA and CDR2 SQIVND (reference sequence). The CDR3 spans 15 residues. The CDR3 region is CASSKRRGLNTEAFF. The CDR3 nucleotides are TGTGCCAGTAGTAAGCGGCGGGGGTTGAACACTGAAGCTTTCTTT. Full variable domain (remainder filled in from reference TRBV19 and TRBJ1-1): DGGITQSPKYLFRKEGQNVTLSCEQNLNHDAMYWYRQDPGQGLRLIYYSQIVNDFQKGDIAEGYSVSREKKESFPLTVTSAQKNPTAFYLCASSKRRGLNTEAFFGQGTRLTVV.

This sequence joins TRBV7-2 and TRBJ2-5; 10 positions agree with TRBD2. The germline V gene has CDR1 SGHTA and CDR2 FQGNSA. Losses at the gene ends were 0 bases for V and 7 bases for J; bases not matched to a gene: 5. The CDR3 runs 15 residues. The CDR3 loop reads CASSLALAGSGTQYF. Written as DNA, the CDR3 is TGTGCCAGCAGCTTAGCACTAGCGGGATCGGGGACCCAGTACTTC.

The chain recombines TRBV20-1 with TRBJ1-4; 9 bases agree with TRBD1. The CDR3 loop spans 15 amino acids. Trimming took 1 base from V and 7 from J; bases not matched to a gene: 7. The V gene's germline CDR1 is DFQATT and CDR2 SNEGSKA (reference sequence). The chain's CDR3 is CSARGPTGGFEKLFF. The DNA for the CDR3 is TGCAGTGCTAGAGGCCCCACAGGGGGCTTTGAAAAACTGTTTTTT.

The chain combines TRBV7-3 with TRBJ2-3, with D tentatively TRBD2 (6 bases). Per germline, CDR1 SGHTA and CDR2 FQGTGA. CDR3 size: 14 residues. The germline V and J ends were trimmed by 1 base and 6 bases, with 11 bases remaining between them. The CDR3 sequence is CASSLMATSDTQYF. The DNA for the CDR3 is TGTGCCAGCAGCTTAATGGCGACTAGTGATACGCAGTATTTT.

V gene TRBV27 combines with J gene TRBJ2-7; D is undetermined. The CDR3 totals 13 residues. The germline V gene encodes CDR1 MNHEY and CDR2 SMNVEV (reference sequence). The V gene lost 2 bases and the J gene lost 11 bases, with 16 bases spanning the gap. The CDR3 DNA follows: TGTGCCAGCAGTTTACTCCGAGTTTACGCCAAGTACTTC. The encoded protein is CASSLLRVYAKYF.

The V and J genes are TRBV4-1 and TRBJ1-1; TRBD1 might be the D (6 bases). Germline V gene lookup returns CDR1 MGHRA and CDR2 YSYEKL. CDR3 length: 11 amino acids. V lost 2 bases and J 10 bases, leaving 8 bases between the germline ends. CDR3 nucleotides: TGCGCCAGCAGCCAAAACAGGGTAGCTTTCTTT. It specifies CASSQNRVAFF.

The chain carries TRBV20-1 and TRBJ2-5, with 8 bases aligning to TRBD1. The germline V gene encodes CDR1 DFQATT and CDR2 SNEGSKA (reference sequence). V was pared by 5 bases and J by 5 bases, with 13 bases of the junction left unmatched. This CDR3 spans 15 amino acids. The CDR3 coding sequence is TGCAGTGCTCCACCCCCGACAGGGGTTGGGGAGACCCAGTACTTC. This encodes CSAPPPTGVGETQYF.